Listed here are 23 T cell receptor beta chains from one sample, sequenced in a study of blood T cell repertoires in COVID-19. Produced via immunoSEQ multiplex PCR; TCRdb's table is partial and in-frame only. The repertoire holds about 310,000 clones, with 85% to 90% as singletons. Sequencing was performed on peripheral blood. The receptor source for this set is a woman between 40 and 50 years old with COVID-19, enrolled during active disease.

The V call is TRBV7-8, the J call TRBJ1-2; a weak D match, TRBD1 (6 bases). Germline V gene sequence: CDR1 SGHVS, CDR2 FQNEAQ. The CDR3 has 16 amino acids. Trimming shortened V by 3 bases and J by 8 bases, and 22 bases separated the two germline ends. Written as DNA, the CDR3 is TGTGCCAGCAGCTTTCTGACAACCGGGACACCGACCGGCTACACCTTC. Translated: CASSFLTTGTPTGYTF.

This rearrangement joins TRBV5-1 to TRBJ1-1, with 7 bases fitting TRBD1. J was trimmed by 7 bases and V by 0 bases; bases with no gene match: 9. CDR3 length: 15 amino acids. CDR1 and CDR2 from the germline V gene are SGHRS and YFSETQ. The CDR3: CASSLAPQGDGEAFF. The DNA for the CDR3 is TGCGCCAGCAGCTTGGCTCCCCAGGGGGACGGTGAAGCTTTCTTT.

The rearrangement uses TRBV12-3 or TRBV12-4 and TRBJ1-2, with TRBD1 matching 8 bases. Trimming cost V 4 bases and J 6 bases; bases outside gene matches: 1. The CDR3 covers 12 residues. The CDR3 DNA reads TGTGCCAGCAGTTGGACAGGGAATGGCTACACCTTC. Its protein is CASSWTGNGYTF.

The genes are TRBV6-5 and TRBJ1-1; 7 nucleotides align to TRBD1. The CDR3 spans 16 residues. V was pared by 0 bases and J by 3 bases, with 7 bases of the junction left unmatched. CDR1 and CDR2 from the germline V gene are MNHEY and SVGAGI. The CDR3 nucleotides read TGTGCCAGCAGTTACTCTAGGGGGCTAGGGGACACTGAAGCTTTCTTT. It specifies CASSYSRGLGDTEAFF.

This chain joins TRBV7-2 and TRBJ2-3, with 7 bases aligning to TRBD2. CDR3 length: 18 amino acids. The V segment lost 3 bases and the J segment 3 bases; nucleotides outside the gene matches: 15. Germline V gene lookup returns CDR1 SGHTA and CDR2 FQGNSA. The CDR3 sequence is CASSFFPQGGGLTDTQYF. The CDR3 bases are TGTGCCAGCAGCTTTTTCCCGCAAGGCGGGGGATTAACAGATACGCAGTATTTT. Full variable domain (missing parts from reference TRBV7-2 and TRBJ2-3): GAGVSQSPSNKVTEKGKDVELRCDPISGHTALYWYRQSLGQGLEFLIYFQGNSAPDKSGLPSDRFSAERTGGSVSTLTIQRTQQEDSAVYLCASSFFPQGGGLTDTQYFGPGTRLTVL.

This clone appeared a single time. The chain carries TRBV30 and TRBJ2-1, with TRBD2 matching over 7 bases. From germline, CDR1 is GTSNPN and CDR2 SVGIG (reference sequence). J lost 6 bases, V lost 5 bases, and 7 bases had no gene match. CDR3 length: 13 residues. The CDR3 bases are TGTGCCTGGGGACGGGAGGAGGTCAATGAGCAGTTCTTC. It is translated as CAWGREEVNEQFF.

The V gene is TRBV7-2, the J gene TRBJ2-1, with 9 nucleotides matching TRBD1. The CDR3 contains 14 residues. Germline V CDR1 and CDR2: SGHTA, FQGNSA. The junction had 2 bases not matched to a gene; V was cut back by 3 bases and J by 5 bases. CDR3 sequence (DNA): TGTGCCAGCAGCTTCCGGGACAGGGACAATGAGCAGTTCTTC. Residues: CASSFRDRDNEQFF.

V is TRBV5-1 and J is TRBJ2-2; 8 bases are shared with TRBD1. J was trimmed by 1 base and V by 3 bases; bases with no gene match: 14. The CDR3 covers 19 residues. Germline V lookup: CDR1 SGHRS, CDR2 YFSETQ. CDR3 in amino acids: CASSSAFWGTGQNTGELFF. The CDR3 nucleotides are TGCGCCAGCAGCTCGGCCTTCTGGGGGACAGGTCAGAACACCGGGGAGCTGTTTTTT.

V and J are TRBV18 and TRBJ2-1; 11 bases align to TRBD2. V was pared by 3 bases and J by 15 bases, with 13 bases of the junction left unmatched. CDR1 and CDR2 from the germline V gene are KGHSH and LQKENI. The CDR3 contains 15 residues. Written as DNA, the CDR3 is TGTGCCAGCTCACCGGGAACTAGCGGGGGACAATTGGGGTTCTTC. Protein: CASSPGTSGGQLGFF.

The J gene is TRBJ1-2, the V gene TRBV27; 8 bases fit TRBD1. Unmatched junction bases numbered 3, after V lost 4 bases and J lost 5 bases. The germline CDR1 and CDR2 sequences are MNHEY and SMNVEV (reference sequence). The CDR3 covers 13 residues. This chain's CDR3 is CASSSGQGYGYTF. The CDR3 nucleotides are TGTGCCAGCAGTTCCGGACAGGGTTATGGCTACACCTTC.

The sample holds one count of this clone. This sequence joins TRBV14 and TRBJ1-1, with TRBD1 matching 7 bases. V lost 0 bases to trimming and J lost 6 bases; unmatched junction nucleotides: 10. Germline lookup yields CDR1 SGHDN and CDR2 FVKESK. The CDR3 consists of 16 residues. CDR3 DNA: TGTGCCAGCAGCCAAGAGGCCCAAAGGGGGCTGGCTGAAGCTTTCTTT. It encodes CASSQEAQRGLAEAFF.

This clone was counted once. The CDR3 DNA reads as TGTGCCAGCAGTCTAAACGGGAATAGCAATCAGCCCCAGCATTTT. It yields the protein CASSLNGNSNQPQHF. This chain joins TRBV11-2 and TRBJ1-5; no clear D. The CDR3 length is 15 residues. Germline loops: CDR1 SGHAT, CDR2 FQNNGV. Trimming pared 6 bases from V and 0 bases from J, leaving 12 bases between.

This chain connects TRBV6-5 to TRBJ1-3; D gene uncertain. V lost 5 bases and J 4 bases, leaving 15 bases between the germline ends. CDR1 is MNHEY and CDR2 is SVGAGI in the germline V gene. The CDR3 spans 15 residues. The CDR3 loop reads CASSPTVLQGNTIYF. DNA of the CDR3: TGTGCCAGCAGTCCAACCGTCCTCCAGGGAAACACCATATATTTT.

The V call is TRBV3-1 (or the pseudogene TRBV3-2), the J call TRBJ2-4, with a tentative D call TRBD2 (5 bases). The V end lost 1 base, the J end lost 6 bases, and 10 bases lay between the germline ends. This CDR3 contains 14 residues. Germline V lookup: CDR1 LGHDT, CDR2 YNNKEL (reference sequence). CDR3 in DNA: TGTGCCAGCAGCCAAGGGGGTAGCGCAAACATTCAGTACTTC. Amino acid sequence: CASSQGGSANIQYF.

This chain joins TRBV27 and TRBJ1-4, with 9 bases aligning to TRBD1. Germline CDR1 MNHEY, CDR2 SMNVEV (reference sequence). The CDR3 loop spans 16 amino acids. V was clipped by 2 bases and J by 4 bases; unmatched bases: 5. DNA of the CDR3: TGTGCCAGCAGTTTACTCCCGGGACAGGGTAATGAAAAACTGTTTTTT. This codes for CASSLLPGQGNEKLFF. The full variable domain, rest sourced from reference TRBV27 and TRBJ1-4, is EAQVTQNPRYLITVTGKKLTVTCSQNMNHEYMSWYRQDPGLGLRQIYYSMNVEVTDKGDVPEGYKVSRKEKRNFPLILESPSPNQTSLYFCASSLLPGQGNEKLFFGSGTQLSVL.

This rearrangement joins TRBV28 to TRBJ2-3; TRBD1 aligns across 7 bases. Germline loops: CDR1 MDHEN, CDR2 SYDVKM. J lost 1 base, V lost 1 base, and 8 bases had no gene match. The CDR3 length is 17 residues. The CDR3 DNA sequence: TGTGCCAGCAGTTTATCCCTTAGAAGGGGGCGCACAGATACGCAGTATTTT. This codes for CASSLSLRRGRTDTQYF.

The sample holds one count of this clone. Here the CDR3 DNA reads TGTGCCAGCAGTTACTCTCCTACCGATGAAAAACTGTTTTTT. This codes for CASSYSPTDEKLFF. The chain links TRBV6-5 to TRBJ1-4; D gene ambiguous. CDR1 is MNHEY and CDR2 is SVGAGI in the germline V gene. The CDR3 is 14 residues long. The V end was cut by 0 bases, the J end by 6 bases, with 8 bases between.

V and J are TRBV6-5 and TRBJ1-3; D is unresolved. V was clipped by 5 bases and J by 2 bases, with 10 bases between them. The CDR3 loop spans 14 amino acids. The germline CDR1 and CDR2 sequences are MNHEY and SVGAGI. CDR3 protein: CASSLRNTGNTIYF. The CDR3, as DNA: TGTGCCAGCAGTCTACGAAATACTGGAAACACCATATATTTT.

CDR3: CATSGTPKGSPLHF. The CDR3, as DNA: TGTGCCACCAGCGGGACACCGAAGGGTTCACCCCTCCACTTT. The genes are TRBV15 and TRBJ1-6; a possible D gene is TRBD1 (6 bases). Germline CDR1 LNHNV, CDR2 YYDKDF (reference sequence). This CDR3 spans 14 amino acids. The V end was cut by 5 bases, the J end by 9 bases, with 14 bases between.

The genes are TRBV7-8 and TRBJ1-5; unclear D gene. The CDR3 consists of 13 residues. Germline CDR1 reads SGHVS; CDR2 reads FQNEAQ. Trimming stripped 1 base from V and 6 bases from J, with 7 bases between. The CDR3 protein is CASSLVPRQPQHF. The CDR3 DNA reads TGTGCCAGCAGCTTAGTCCCTCGTCAGCCCCAGCATTTT.

The rearrangement joins TRBV19 to TRBJ1-1; a weak D match, TRBD1 (6 bases). With 4 bases removed from V and 5 bases from J, the gap between germline ends came to 11 bases. Per the germline V gene, CDR1 is LNHDA and CDR2 is SQIVND (reference sequence). There are 13 residues in the CDR3. The CDR3 region has the DNA TGTGCCAGTAGTAGGGGTCAGGGGACTGAAGCTTTCTTT. Translated: CASSRGQGTEAFF.

The V gene is TRBV2, the J gene TRBJ1-6; perhaps TRBD1 as D (5 bases). CDR1 is SNHLY, CDR2 FYNNEI, per germline. CDR3 size: 15 residues. Between the trimmed V and J ends, which lost 2 bases and 6 bases, there was a span of 11 bases. CDR3: CASSEYQGSNSPLHF. CDR3 DNA sequence: TGTGCCAGCAGTGAATACCAGGGTTCTAATTCACCCCTCCACTTT. The variable domain in full, completed from reference TRBV2 and TRBJ1-6, reads EPEVTQTPSHQVTQMGQEVILRCVPISNHLYFYWYRQILGQKVEFLVSFYNNEISEKSEIFDDQFSVERPDGSNFTLKIRSTKLEDSAMYFCASSEYQGSNSPLHFGNGTRLTVT.

This sequence joins TRBV5-1 and TRBJ2-7, with D possibly TRBD2 on 5 matching bases. V was cut by 4 bases and J by 5 bases, with 16 bases left in between. The germline V gene has CDR1 SGHRS and CDR2 YFSETQ. CDR3 length: 14 amino acids. The CDR3 coding sequence is TGCGCCAGCAGCGGTGGACTGTTCGGACACGAGCAGTACTTC. Amino acids: CASSGGLFGHEQYF.